This T cell receptor (beta chain) was identified in a study of molecular identifiers for immune sequencing clone quantification. CDR1 and CDR2 (germline): LGHNA, YSLEER. CDR3 length: 15 amino acids. To note about this clonotype: Since a much larger clone is just one base distant, this may be a read error.

It was from about 19,000 to 1,100,000 sorted cells, with 10%, 30% or 50% RNA, that naive CD8 libraries came. Bulk libraries came from a prior protocol with listed TCR primers. Each CDR3 protein is one row after TCRdb ran MiXCR on the PCR reads. The sample carries 85,000 to 90,000 distinct CDR3 sequences, 15% to 20% recorded once. The clonotype originates from a human donor in good health. Some libraries in this study had Jurkat cell RNA spiked in. The material sequenced was naive CD8+ T cells from blood, with Jurkat cell RNA spiked in. Subset indicated: FACS-sorted CD8+CD4-CCR7+CD45RA+ naive T cells. V usage is TRBV4-3 and J usage is TRBJ2-7; weak D call: TRBD1 (6 bases). Written as DNA, the CDR3 is TGCGCCAGCAGCTCAGCTCCCGGGGACACCTACGGGCAGTACTTC. The encoded protein is CASSSAPGDTYGQYF.